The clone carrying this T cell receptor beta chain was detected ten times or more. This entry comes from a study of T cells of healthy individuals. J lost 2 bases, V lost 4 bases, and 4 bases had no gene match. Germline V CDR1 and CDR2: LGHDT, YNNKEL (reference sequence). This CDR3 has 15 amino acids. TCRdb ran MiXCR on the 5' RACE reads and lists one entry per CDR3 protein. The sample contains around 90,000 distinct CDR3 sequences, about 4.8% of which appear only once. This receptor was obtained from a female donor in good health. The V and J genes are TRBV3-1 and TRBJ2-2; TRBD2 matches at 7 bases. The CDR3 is CASSLLAANTGELFF. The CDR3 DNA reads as TGTGCCAGCAGCCTCCTAGCGGCCAACACCGGGGAGCTGTTTTTT.